The 10 T cell receptor beta chains below were found in one sample sequenced in a study of CD8 T cells in cerebrospinal fluid in Alzheimer's disease. TCRdb re-analyzed the 10x single-cell sequencing reads; it lists each CDR3 protein once, without DNA. Its table records 960 or so distinct CDR3 sequences. The specimen sequenced was cerebrospinal fluid. These receptors all stem from a human donor in good health.

This clonotype ranks as medium-sized in terms of frequency. V is TRBV6-2 or TRBV6-3 and J is TRBJ2-5. The CDR3 has 14 residues. Germline values: CDR1 MNHEY, CDR2 SVGEGT. This CDR3 reads CASSYWPAQETQYF.

The genes are TRBV28 and TRBJ1-2. Germline values: CDR1 MDHEN, CDR2 SYDVKM. CDR3 length equals 13 residues. The CDR3 protein is CASSRTANYGYTF.

This clonotype is labeled medium-sized (0.01 to 0.1%) based on frequency. J is TRBJ2-2 and V is TRBV7-9; TCRdb returns TRBD1, unconfirmable since there is no DNA. The germline gives CDR1 SEHNR, CDR2 FQNEAQ (reference sequence). The CDR3 extends over 16 amino acids. CDR3: CASSLRAGQVTGELFF.

Measured by frequency, this clonotype is medium-sized. The V call is TRBV18, the J call TRBJ2-3; absent DNA, TCRdb's TRBD1 call cannot be checked. CDR1 and CDR2 (germline): KGHSH, LQKENI. This CDR3 contains 15 residues. CDR3 in amino acids: CASSPTGKGTDTQYF.

Measured by frequency, this clonotype is medium-sized. This chain uses TRBV6-5 with TRBJ2-7; TCRdb's D call, TRBD2, is unchecked because there is no DNA. The CDR3 loop spans 14 amino acids. In germline, CDR1 is MNHEY, CDR2 SVGAGI. The CDR3 sequence: CASRGLAGVVEQYF.

This clonotype is labeled medium-sized based on frequency. V and J are TRBV7-8 and TRBJ2-2. CDR3 length: 14 amino acids. CDR1 and CDR2 (germline): SGHVS, FQNEAQ. CDR3: CASSFGTNTGELFF.

This clonotype is called medium-sized (0.01 to 0.1%) based on its frequency. The chain joins TRBV6-2 or TRBV6-3 to TRBJ1-5; TCRdb reports TRBD1, a call that lacks DNA to check it against. The length of the CDR3 is 15 residues. The germline gives CDR1 MNHEY, CDR2 SVGEGT. The CDR3 loop is CASSYGAGPSQPQHF.

This clonotype is identified as medium-sized from frequency. V and J are TRBV20-1 and TRBJ1-2; TCRdb gives TRBD1 as the D gene, but with no DNA this cannot be confirmed. There are 14 residues in the CDR3. The V gene's germline CDR1 is DFQATT and CDR2 SNEGSKA (reference sequence). Here the CDR3 reads CSAKSGGPNYGYTF.

In terms of frequency, this clonotype is large. CDR3 amino acids: CASSFCQDWMEGYEQYF. The chain couples TRBV12-3 or TRBV12-4 to TRBJ2-7; the D gene TCRdb calls, TRBD2, cannot be checked with no DNA. The CDR3 runs to 17 residues.

According to its frequency, this clonotype is hyperexpanded (1% or more). V and J are TRBV24-1 and TRBJ2-1; the D gene TCRdb calls, TRBD2, cannot be checked with no DNA. The germline V gene has CDR1 KGHDR and CDR2 SFDVKD. The length of the CDR3 is 17 residues. CDR3 sequence: CATSDRTSGFSYNEQFF.